A single TCR beta chain is shown here with its context. The antigen is unknown. This entry belongs to a study of T cell responses to AZD1222 COVID-19 vaccine. General observations from the study: Clonal diversity was possibly underestimated; the donors were predominantly white British and more often female. None of the repertoires were sampled until the peak T cell response had passed.

Profiling relied on immunoSEQ multiplex PCR, and the TCRdb table lists in-frame clones only, not all of them. The data hold tens of thousands of clones, with 85% to 95% observed a single time. V lost 4 bases and J lost 0; bases outside the gene matches: 4. The CDR3 totals 15 residues. The V gene's germline CDR1 is SGHNT and CDR2 YYREEE (reference sequence). The sample here was peripheral blood, taken 28 days after the second dose of the MenACWY control vaccine. This clonotype originated in an adult who received the MenACWY meningococcal vaccine as a control. The chain is built from TRBV5-4 and TRBJ2-1; 7 bases agree with TRBD2. The CDR3 DNA reads as TGTGCCAGCAGCCTAGCGGCCAGCTCCTACAATGAGCAGTTCTTC. Translating gives CASSLAASSYNEQFF.